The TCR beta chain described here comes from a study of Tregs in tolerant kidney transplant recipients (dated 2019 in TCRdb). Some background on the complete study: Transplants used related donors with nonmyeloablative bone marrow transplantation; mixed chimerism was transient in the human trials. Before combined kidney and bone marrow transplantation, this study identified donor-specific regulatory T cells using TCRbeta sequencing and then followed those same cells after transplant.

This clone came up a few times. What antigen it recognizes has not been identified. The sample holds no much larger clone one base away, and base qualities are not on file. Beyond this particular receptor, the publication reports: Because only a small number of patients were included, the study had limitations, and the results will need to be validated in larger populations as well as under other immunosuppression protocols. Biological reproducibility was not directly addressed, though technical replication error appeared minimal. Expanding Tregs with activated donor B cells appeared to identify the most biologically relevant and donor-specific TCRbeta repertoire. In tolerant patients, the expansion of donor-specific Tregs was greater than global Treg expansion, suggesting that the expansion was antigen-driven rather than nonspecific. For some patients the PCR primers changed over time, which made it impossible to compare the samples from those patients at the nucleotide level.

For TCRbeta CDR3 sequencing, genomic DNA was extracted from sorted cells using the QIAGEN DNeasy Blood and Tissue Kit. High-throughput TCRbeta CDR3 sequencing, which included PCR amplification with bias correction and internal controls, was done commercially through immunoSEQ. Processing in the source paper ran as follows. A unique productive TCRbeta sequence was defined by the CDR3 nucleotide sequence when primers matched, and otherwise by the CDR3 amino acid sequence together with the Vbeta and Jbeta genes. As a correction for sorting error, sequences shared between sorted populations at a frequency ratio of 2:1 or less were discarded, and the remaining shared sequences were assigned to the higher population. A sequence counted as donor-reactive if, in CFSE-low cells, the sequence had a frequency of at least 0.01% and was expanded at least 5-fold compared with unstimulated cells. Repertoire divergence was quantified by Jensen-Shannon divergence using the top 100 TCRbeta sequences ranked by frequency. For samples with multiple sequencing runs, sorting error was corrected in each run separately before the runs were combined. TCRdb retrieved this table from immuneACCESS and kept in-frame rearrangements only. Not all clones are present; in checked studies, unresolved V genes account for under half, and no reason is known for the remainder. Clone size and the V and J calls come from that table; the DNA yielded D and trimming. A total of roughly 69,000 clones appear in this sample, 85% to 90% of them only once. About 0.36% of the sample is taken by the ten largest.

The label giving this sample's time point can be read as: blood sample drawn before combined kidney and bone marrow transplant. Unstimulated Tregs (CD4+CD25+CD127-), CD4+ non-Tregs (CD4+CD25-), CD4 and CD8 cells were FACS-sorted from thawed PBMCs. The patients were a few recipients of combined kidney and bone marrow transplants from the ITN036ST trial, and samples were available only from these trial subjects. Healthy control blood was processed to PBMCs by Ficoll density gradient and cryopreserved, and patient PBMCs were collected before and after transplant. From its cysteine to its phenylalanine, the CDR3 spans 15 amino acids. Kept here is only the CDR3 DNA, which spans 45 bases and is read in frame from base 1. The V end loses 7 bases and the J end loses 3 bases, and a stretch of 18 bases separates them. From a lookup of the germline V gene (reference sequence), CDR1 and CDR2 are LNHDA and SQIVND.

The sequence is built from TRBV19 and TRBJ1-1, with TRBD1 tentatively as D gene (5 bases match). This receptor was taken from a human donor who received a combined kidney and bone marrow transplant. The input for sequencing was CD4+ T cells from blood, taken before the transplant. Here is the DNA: TGTGCCAGTATAAGTCGTTCCAGGGTTTACACTGAAGCTTTCTTT. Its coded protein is CASISRSRVYTEAFF.